This T cell receptor beta chain was observed in a study of T cell changes during pregnancy in multiple sclerosis. Trimming at V came to 3 bases and at J to 6 bases, leaving 6 bases not matched to a gene. The CDR3 consists of 15 residues. CDR1 is MDHEN and CDR2 is SYDVKM in the germline V gene. A few counts support this clone. The protocol was immunoSEQ multiplex PCR, while the TCRdb copy is restricted to in-frame clones and leaves out a portion. The sample records fewer than 150,000 clones, roughly 95% being singletons. The clonotype was recovered from a female donor with multiple sclerosis, enrolled in a pregnancy study. The chain couples TRBV28 to TRBJ2-1; 9 bases are a match to TRBD2. Sample: peripheral blood, taken after pregnancy. CDR3: CASSLLTSGTNEQFF. CDR3 sequence (DNA): TGTGCCAGCAGTTTGTTGACTAGCGGAACCAATGAGCAGTTCTTC.